The next 29 T cell receptor beta chains were all read from a single sample in a study of monozygotic twins with inflammatory bowel disease. Following a re-call of the 5' RACE reads, TCRdb has one entry per CDR3 protein and lacks DNA. The sample holds fewer than 110,000 distinct CDR3 sequences. Sequencing was carried out using blood. Every receptor here comes from a human donor with ulcerative colitis or Crohn's disease, or a healthy co-twin of an affected twin (not recorded which).

The chain employs TRBV3-1 and TRBJ1-5; TCRdb's D gene call, TRBD1, goes unchecked for lack of DNA. The CDR3 has 13 amino acids. Per germline, CDR1 LGHDT and CDR2 YNNKEL (reference sequence). CDR3 sequence reads: CASSLIPPQPQHF.

The CDR3 region is CASSLTWQETQYF. The chain joins TRBV27 to TRBJ2-5. CDR3 size: 13 residues. CDR1 is MNHEY, CDR2 SMNVEV, per germline (reference sequence).

This chain connects TRBV29-1 to TRBJ1-2; the D call of TRBD1 rests on TCRdb alone, since no DNA is present to check it. Germline V lookup: CDR1 SQVTM, CDR2 ANQGSEA. This CDR3 is built from 13 residues. This CDR3 is CSVEITGQGGYTF.

This chain connects TRBV12-3 or TRBV12-4 to TRBJ2-1; TCRdb's D call of TRBD2 is untestable without DNA. The CDR3 runs to 13 residues. The CDR3 here is CASSFAAGGEQFF.

V and J are TRBV7-2 and TRBJ1-2. Germline assignment: CDR1 SGHTA and CDR2 FQGNSA. CDR3 length equals 13 residues. CDR3 region: CASSPWAAYGYTF. Drawing the rest from reference TRBV7-2 and TRBJ1-2, the complete variable domain is GAGVSQSPSNKVTEKGKDVELRCDPISGHTALYWYRQSLGQGLEFLIYFQGNSAPDKSGLPSDRFSAERTGGSVSTLTIQRTQQEDSAVYLCASSPWAAYGYTFGSGTRLTVV.

The V call is TRBV7-8, the J call TRBJ2-1. CDR1 SGHVS and CDR2 FQNEAQ come from the germline V gene. This CDR3 comprises 12 residues. CDR3 region: CASSFEELEQFF.

The rearrangement joins TRBV18 to TRBJ2-5; the TRBD1 assignment by TCRdb is unverifiable without DNA. From germline, CDR1 is KGHSH and CDR2 LQKENI. The CDR3 extends over 14 amino acids. CDR3 residues: CASSPLGGSETQYF.

The chain employs TRBV20-1 and TRBJ1-2. The CDR3 contains 14 residues. Germline lookup yields CDR1 DFQATT and CDR2 SNEGSKA (reference sequence). CDR3: CSASEPGEGYGYTF.

This sequence joins TRBV27 and TRBJ2-3; TCRdb outputs TRBD2, but without DNA this stays unchecked. The CDR3 loop spans 12 amino acids. The germline V gene encodes CDR1 MNHEY and CDR2 SMNVEV (reference sequence). The CDR3 sequence is CASRGLADTQYF.

CDR3: CASIDQSVKGTEAFF. The chain combines TRBV19 with TRBJ1-1. CDR1 is LNHDA and CDR2 is SQIVND in the germline V gene (reference sequence). The CDR3 totals 15 residues.

The chain combines TRBV10-3 with TRBJ2-7; TCRdb outputs TRBD1, but without DNA this stays unchecked. Germline CDR1 and CDR2: ENHRY and SYGVKD. The CDR3 loop spans 16 amino acids. The CDR3 protein is CAIAQARGRGSHEQYF.

The chain joins TRBV5-1 to TRBJ2-2; TCRdb outputs TRBD1, but without DNA this stays unchecked. Germline V gives CDR1 SGHRS, CDR2 YFSETQ. This CDR3 comprises 15 residues. CDR3 protein: CASSLGATVSGELFF. Full variable domain (missing parts from reference TRBV5-1 and TRBJ2-2): KAGVTQTPRYLIKTRGQQVTLSCSPISGHRSVSWYQQTPGQGLQFLFEYFSETQRNKGNFPGRFSGRQFSNSRSEMNVSTLELGDSALYLCASSLGATVSGELFFGEGSRLTVL.

This chain links TRBV7-2 with TRBJ2-7; the D call from TCRdb, TRBD1, cannot be confirmed without DNA. Germline V gene lookup returns CDR1 SGHTA and CDR2 FQGNSA. There are 14 residues in the CDR3. The CDR3 sequence: CASTLRDKNYEQYF.

The V call is TRBV7-2, the J call TRBJ1-4; the TCRdb call, TRBD1, lacks DNA for checking. Germline V gene sequence: CDR1 SGHTA, CDR2 FQGNSA. The CDR3 totals 16 residues. CDR3 residues: CASSLEGGSTNEKLFF.

The chain uses TRBV15 and TRBJ2-1. Germline values: CDR1 LNHNV, CDR2 YYDKDF (reference sequence). This CDR3 spans 13 amino acids. This CDR3 is CATSRDRRWVQFF.

The V and J genes are TRBV11-2 and TRBJ2-6. This CDR3 has 15 residues. Looked up from germline, CDR1 is SGHAT and CDR2 is FQNNGV. CDR3 in amino acids: CASSLDNSGANVLTF.

This rearrangement joins TRBV25-1 to TRBJ2-7. The CDR3 has 14 amino acids. In germline, CDR1 is MGHDK, CDR2 SYGVNS. CDR3 sequence: CASSDPAGSYEQYF.

This rearrangement joins TRBV7-3 to TRBJ2-5; TCRdb selects TRBD2, and the lack of DNA leaves this call unchecked. Germline values: CDR1 SGHTA, CDR2 FQGTGA. This CDR3 region has 15 residues. The CDR3 sequence: CASSQGTSKMETQYF.

The V call is TRBV20-1, the J call TRBJ2-3; the TRBD2 assignment by TCRdb is unverifiable without DNA. The CDR3 has 14 amino acids. Looked up from germline, CDR1 is DFQATT and CDR2 is SNEGSKA (reference sequence). The CDR3 loop reads CSARGGGVGDTQYF.

The CDR3 reads CASSQVDFIGPGNYEQYF. The chain carries TRBV4-1 and TRBJ2-7; TCRdb's D gene call, TRBD1, goes unchecked for lack of DNA. Germline V gene lookup returns CDR1 MGHRA and CDR2 YSYEKL. This CDR3 has 18 amino acids.

The V gene is TRBV12-3 or TRBV12-4, the J gene TRBJ1-5; TCRdb proposes TRBD1, but this gene call is untestable without DNA. The CDR3 length is 16 residues. The CDR3 loop is CASSLAGDREDQPQHF.

The chain joins TRBV20-1 to TRBJ2-3; TCRdb calls TRBD1, which cannot be checked without DNA. This CDR3 is built from 15 residues. From germline, CDR1 is DFQATT and CDR2 SNEGSKA (reference sequence). CDR3 sequence: CSALNSRIPSGTQYF.

The CDR3 sequence: CASSEGGLEETQYF. The chain uses TRBV6-1 and TRBJ2-5; with no DNA, the TCRdb D assignment of TRBD2 cannot be verified. This CDR3 has 14 amino acids. In germline, CDR1 is MNHNS, CDR2 SASEGT.

The V call is TRBV7-2, the J call TRBJ2-5. This CDR3 comprises 12 residues. Germline values: CDR1 SGHTA, CDR2 FQGNSA. The CDR3 loop is CASSLVGETQYF.

The V and J genes are TRBV5-6 and TRBJ2-7. Germline CDR1 and CDR2: SGHDT and YYEEEE. The length of the CDR3 is 14 residues. The CDR3 is CASSLAGYSYEQYF.

The chain is built from TRBV30 and TRBJ2-1; TCRdb reports TRBD2, a call that lacks DNA to check it against. In germline, CDR1 is GTSNPN, CDR2 SVGIG (reference sequence). The CDR3 sequence is 15 residues long. The CDR3 is CAWTGWPRQYGEQFF.

The CDR3 is CASSLSGTGGYEQYF. The chain uses TRBV3-1 and TRBJ2-7; the D gene TCRdb calls, TRBD1, cannot be checked with no DNA. The length of the CDR3 is 15 residues. Germline CDR1 is LGHDT and CDR2 is YNNKEL (reference sequence).

The chain recombines TRBV5-1 with TRBJ1-2. The germline CDR1 and CDR2 sequences are SGHRS and YFSETQ. This CDR3 comprises 14 residues. The CDR3 is CASSLDRVLYGYTF.

This sequence joins TRBV20-1 and TRBJ2-2. The CDR3 covers 15 residues. CDR1 and CDR2 from the germline V gene are DFQATT and SNEGSKA (reference sequence). CDR3 residues: CSARTGSLNTGELFF.